This section outlines one T cell receptor beta chain sequence together with its context. This entry comes from a study of blood T cell repertoires in COVID-19. About the research overall: Acute and convalescent COVID-19 specimens originated in the United States, Italy and Spain.

Here immunoSEQ multiplex PCR was the method, and the copy in TCRdb shows in-frame clones only, minus some. The sample contains roughly 500,000 clones, 88% of which appear only once. Symptom resolution, clearance, or two negative PCRs marked the recovered donors of Cohort 3. The sequenced sample was PBMCs or T cells enriched from blood (not recorded which). The origin of this receptor is a woman aged 40 to 50 who had recovered from COVID-19.

CDR3 coding DNA: TGTGCCAGCAGTGAGGGGGGTTTCGGCAATCAGCCCCAGCATTTT. It yields the protein CASSEGGFGNQPQHF. V is TRBV6-1 and J is TRBJ1-5, with D tentatively TRBD1 (5 bases). CDR1 is MNHNS, CDR2 SASEGT, per germline. This CDR3 has 15 residues. Between the trimmed V and J ends, which lost 3 bases and 2 bases, there was a span of 11 bases.